These 32 T cell receptor beta chains originate from one sample sequenced in a study of T cell changes during pregnancy in multiple sclerosis. TCRdb keeps only in-frame clones here, not all; method: immunoSEQ multiplex PCR. The table has roughly 80,000 clones, approximately 90% seen once; the top ten hold more than 1.4%. Material: peripheral blood, obtained before pregnancy. These receptor sequences come from a female donor with multiple sclerosis, enrolled in a pregnancy study.

In its sample, this clone was seen a few times. The gene calls are TRBV19 and TRBJ1-1; TRBD1 is a possible D gene (5 bases). CDR3 length: 12 amino acids. Trimming left V 8 bases short and J 1 base short, with 8 bases between. Germline loops: CDR1 LNHDA, CDR2 SQIVND (reference sequence). The CDR3 sequence: CASADRNTEAFF. The CDR3, as DNA: TGTGCCAGTGCCGACAGGAACACTGAAGCTTTCTTT. Together with reference TRBV19 and TRBJ1-1, the CDR3 gives the full variable domain: DGGITQSPKYLFRKEGQNVTLSCEQNLNHDAMYWYRQDPGQGLRLIYYSQIVNDFQKGDIAEGYSVSREKKESFPLTVTSAQKNPTAFYLCASADRNTEAFFGQGTRLTVV.

The chain combines TRBV13 with TRBJ2-1; D may be TRBD2 (6 bases). Germline V gene data show CDR1 as PRHDT and CDR2 as FYEKMQ (reference sequence). V was cut by 0 bases and J by 11 bases, with 11 bases left in between. The CDR3 covers 13 residues. This CDR3 reads CASSLGGRGKQFF. As DNA, the CDR3 is TGTGCCAGCAGCTTAGGTGGGCGGGGTAAGCAGTTCTTC.

The CDR3 loop is CASSATRGSSNQPQHF. The CDR3 coding sequence is TGTGCCAGCAGTGCGACCCGGGGGTCGAGCAATCAGCCCCAGCATTTT. The V and J genes are TRBV25-1 and TRBJ1-5; maybe TRBD1 (5 bases). V was pared by 4 bases and J by 1 base, with 14 bases between. Looked up from germline, CDR1 is MGHDK and CDR2 is SYGVNS. The CDR3 has 16 residues. Supplemented by reference TRBV25-1 and TRBJ1-5, the full variable domain reads EADIYQTPRYLVIGTGKKITLECSQTMGHDKMYWYQQDPGMELHLIHYSYGVNSTEKGDLSSESTVSRIRTEHFPLTLESARPSHTSQYLCASSATRGSSNQPQHFGDGTRLSIL.

The chain carries TRBV25-1 and TRBJ2-1; 9 nucleotides match TRBD2. The germline CDR1 and CDR2 sequences are MGHDK and SYGVNS. The junction had 7 bases not matched to a gene; V was cut back by 6 bases and J by 4 bases. This CDR3 is built from 15 residues. DNA of the CDR3: TGTGCCAGCAGGGAGAGCGGGGGGACTTACAATGAGCAGTTCTTC. Protein: CASRESGGTYNEQFF.

DNA for the CDR3: TGTGCCAGCACCATGGGGGGAGGGGTCAATAATTCACCCCTCCACTTT. Encoded protein: CASTMGGGVNNSPLHF. The rearrangement uses TRBV27 and TRBJ1-6; D might be TRBD1 (5 bases). The CDR3 extends over 16 amino acids. V lost 7 bases and J 5 bases, leaving 18 bases between the germline ends. Germline values: CDR1 MNHEY, CDR2 SMNVEV (reference sequence).

The V gene is TRBV11-2, the J gene TRBJ2-2, with unresolved D. Germline V gene data show CDR1 as SGHAT and CDR2 as FQNNGV. This CDR3 contains 13 residues. Trimming removed 0 bases at V and 5 bases at J, with 4 bases between. The CDR3 bases are TGTGCCAGCAGCTTAGACCGGACCGGGGAGCTGTTTTTT. Residues: CASSLDRTGELFF.

The CDR3 spells CASSTERLGSPGELFF. The DNA for the CDR3 is TGTGCCAGCAGCACGGAGAGACTCGGGAGTCCCGGGGAGCTGTTTTTT. The chain is built from TRBV5-6 and TRBJ2-2, with a weak D call TRBD2 (6 bases). V lost 4 bases to trimming and J lost 6 bases, with 19 bases between them. This CDR3 is 16 amino acids long. The germline CDR1 and CDR2 sequences are SGHDT and YYEEEE.

The chain is built from TRBV9 and TRBJ1-2; a weak D match, TRBD1 (6 bases). Germline V gene sequence: CDR1 SGDLS, CDR2 YYNGEE. This CDR3 has 15 amino acids. V lost 3 bases and J lost 5, with 17 bases in between. As DNA, the CDR3 is TGTGCCAGCAGCGCAGGGGACGGGGCGGTTTATGGCTACACCTTC. Protein sequence: CASSAGDGAVYGYTF. The entire variable domain, with the rest obtained from reference TRBV9 and TRBJ1-2, is as follows: DSGVTQTPKHLITATGQRVTLRCSPRSGDLSVYWYQQSLDQGLQFLIQYYNGEERAKGNILERFSAQQFPDLHSELNLSSLELGDSALYFCASSAGDGAVYGYTFGSGTRLTVV.

The chain uses TRBV7-2 and TRBJ2-7; the D gene is possibly TRBD1 (6 bases). The CDR3 extends over 15 amino acids. V was clipped by 3 bases and J by 2 bases, with 14 bases between them. Germline CDR1 reads SGHTA; CDR2 reads FQGNSA. CDR3 sequence reads: CASSFSPGQAYEQYF. In DNA form, the CDR3 reads TGTGCCAGCAGCTTTTCCCCGGGACAAGCCTACGAGCAGTACTTC.

The chain carries TRBV27 and TRBJ1-4; maybe TRBD1 (6 bases). This CDR3 comprises 16 residues. The germline V gene encodes CDR1 MNHEY and CDR2 SMNVEV (reference sequence). V lost 6 bases and J 0 bases, leaving 14 bases between the germline ends. In nucleotides, the CDR3 is TGTGCCAGCAGCCCCCGGGACATTGCAACTAATGAAAAACTGTTTTTT. Translated, it gives CASSPRDIATNEKLFF.

The count of this clone is one. The chain combines TRBV5-8 with TRBJ1-2, with a tentative D call TRBD1 (5 bases). Between the trimmed V and J ends, which lost 3 bases and 5 bases, there was a span of 20 bases. This CDR3 is built from 16 residues. The germline V gene encodes CDR1 SGHTS and CDR2 YDEGEE. For the CDR3, the DNA is TGTGCCAGCAGCTCCGTTCGGGGGAAGGCCTATTATGGCTACACCTTC. Encoded protein: CASSSVRGKAYYGYTF.

The CDR3: CASSEGVGIAKNIQYF. CDR3 bases: TGCGCCAGCAGCGAGGGGGTCGGGATCGCCAAAAACATTCAGTACTTC. V is TRBV10-1 and J is TRBJ2-4; tentative D call: TRBD1 (6 bases). Germline CDR1 WNHNN, CDR2 SYGVQD (reference sequence). CDR3 size: 16 residues. V lost 6 bases and J lost 1, with 16 bases in between.

The chain couples TRBV19 to TRBJ2-3; 8 nucleotides match TRBD2. Germline assignment: CDR1 LNHDA and CDR2 SQIVND (reference sequence). V shed 7 bases, J shed 5 bases, and the junction held 8 bases outside the gene matches. The CDR3 has 14 amino acids. CDR3 sequence: CASNPSGGRDTQYF. The CDR3 DNA reads TGTGCCAGTAATCCAAGCGGGGGAAGAGATACGCAGTATTTT.

The rearrangement joins TRBV19 to TRBJ1-6; D may be TRBD1 (6 bases). The CDR3 has 14 residues. In germline, CDR1 is LNHDA, CDR2 SQIVND (reference sequence). V gave up 3 bases and J gave up 14 bases, with 17 bases separating them. The CDR3 loop is CASSIPNGGPALHF. The CDR3 nucleotides read TGTGCCAGTAGTATCCCCAACGGGGGGCCGGCCCTCCACTTT.

The rearrangement uses TRBV19 and TRBJ2-7, with D perhaps TRBD2 (5 bases). The CDR3 spans 14 residues. V lost 5 bases to trimming and J lost 0 bases, with 11 bases between them. In germline, CDR1 is LNHDA, CDR2 SQIVND (reference sequence). The CDR3: CASSLVEGSYEQYF. Here the CDR3 DNA reads TGTGCCAGTAGTTTGGTAGAGGGCTCCTACGAGCAGTACTTC. The whole variable domain, filled in from reference TRBV19 and TRBJ2-7, reads DGGITQSPKYLFRKEGQNVTLSCEQNLNHDAMYWYRQDPGQGLRLIYYSQIVNDFQKGDIAEGYSVSREKKESFPLTVTSAQKNPTAFYLCASSLVEGSYEQYFGPGTRLTVT.

J is TRBJ1-2 and V is TRBV18; 7 bases map to TRBD1. The germline gives CDR1 KGHSH, CDR2 LQKENI. V gave up 6 bases and J gave up 10 bases; unmatched junction bases: 20. The CDR3 is 16 residues long. CDR3 nucleotides: TGTGCCAGCTCTCAAAATCCGGTTAGGGACAGACACTACTACACCTTC. Protein: CASSQNPVRDRHYYTF.

The chain has TRBV6-6 and TRBJ2-7; D call uncertain. The germline V gene encodes CDR1 MNHNY and CDR2 SVGAGI (reference sequence). The germline V and J ends were trimmed by 11 bases and 3 bases, with 11 bases remaining between them. CDR3 length: 11 amino acids. The CDR3 region has the DNA TGTGCCTCTGCGGTTGGCTACGAGCAGTACTTC. Translated, it gives CASAVGYEQYF.

The chain links TRBV6-1 to TRBJ1-6; D is undetermined. The V end lost 1 base, the J end lost 4 bases, and 14 bases lay between the germline ends. Per germline, CDR1 MNHNS and CDR2 SASEGT. This CDR3 is built from 17 residues. CDR3 in amino acids: CASSEDPLGLYNSPLHF. CDR3 bases: TGTGCCAGCAGTGAAGACCCCCTAGGCCTTTATAATTCACCCCTCCACTTT.

V gene TRBV9 combines with J gene TRBJ2-7; D is possibly TRBD1 (6 bases). V was cut by 4 bases and J by 2 bases, with 13 bases left in between. The germline V gene encodes CDR1 SGDLS and CDR2 YYNGEE. This CDR3 has 14 residues. As DNA, the CDR3 is TGTGCCAGCAGCCCCGGACAGTTCGCCTACGAGCAGTACTTC. Translated: CASSPGQFAYEQYF.

V and J are TRBV5-1 and TRBJ2-3; D perhaps matches TRBD2 (7 bases). CDR3 length equals 15 residues. Germline lookup yields CDR1 SGHRS and CDR2 YFSETQ. V was clipped by 0 bases and J by 2 bases, with 10 bases between them. CDR3 DNA: TGCGCCAGCAGCTTGGAGGGGGGGCACACAGATACGCAGTATTTT. Amino acids: CASSLEGGHTDTQYF.

Here the CDR3 reads CASSLSVIAFF. The CDR3 DNA is TGTGCCAGCAGCTTAAGCGTTATTGCTTTCTTT. The V gene is TRBV7-9, the J gene TRBJ1-1, with D uncertain. V was pared by 2 bases and J by 11 bases, with 9 bases between. Germline V gene data show CDR1 as SEHNR and CDR2 as FQNEAQ (reference sequence). This CDR3 comprises 11 residues.

This CDR3 reads CASTDRGGQPQHF. The CDR3 DNA reads as TGTGCCAGTACTGACAGGGGAGGGCAGCCCCAGCATTTT. This chain connects TRBV19 to TRBJ1-5; 8 bases agree with TRBD1. The CDR3 loop spans 13 amino acids. Unmatched junction bases numbered 6, after V lost 7 bases and J lost 7 bases. CDR1 and CDR2 (germline): LNHDA, SQIVND (reference sequence).

The chain carries TRBV11-1 and TRBJ1-1, with D hard to call. The V end lost 6 bases, the J end lost 1 base, and 9 bases lay between the germline ends. The germline CDR1 and CDR2 sequences are SGHAT and FQDESV (reference sequence). The CDR3 covers 13 residues. CDR3 nucleotides: TGTGCCAGCAGAAACTCAGGGAACACTGAAGCTTTCTTT. Translation: CASRNSGNTEAFF.

The V and J genes are TRBV9 and TRBJ2-1, with TRBD2 matching over 13 bases. From germline, CDR1 is SGDLS and CDR2 YYNGEE. V lost 3 bases and J lost 11; bases outside the gene matches: 8. The CDR3 is 15 amino acids. The CDR3 region has the DNA TGTGCCAGCAGCGCATCGACTAGCGGGGGGCCACAGCAGTTCTTC. Translating gives CASSASTSGGPQQFF.

This clone appeared once. CDR3 DNA sequence: TGCGCCAGCAGCCGACTAGCGGGGAGCGGCACAGATACGCAGTATTTT. Its protein product is CASSRLAGSGTDTQYF. V gene TRBV5-1 combines with J gene TRBJ2-3, with 11 bases identical to TRBD2. Losses at the gene ends were 4 bases for V and 1 base for J; bases not matched to a gene: 5. CDR1 SGHRS and CDR2 YFSETQ come from the germline V gene. CDR3 length equals 16 residues.

The chain has TRBV2 and TRBJ2-3; 10 nucleotides align to TRBD2. This CDR3 contains 15 residues. Germline-derived CDR1 and CDR2 are SNHLY and FYNNEI. The trim removed 6 bases at V and 1 base at J, leaving 4 bases unmatched. For the CDR3, the DNA is TGTGCCAGCAGCGGGGGACTAGCGCGCACAGATACGCAGTATTTT. It translates to CASSGGLARTDTQYF.

The chain recombines TRBV5-6 with TRBJ2-5; 9 positions match TRBD2. V lost 4 bases, J lost 3 bases, and 7 bases stayed unmatched. CDR1 and CDR2 (germline): SGHDT, YYEEEE. The CDR3 spans 15 residues. The CDR3 spells CASSLRRGGKETQYF. CDR3 coding DNA: TGTGCCAGCAGCCTGAGGCGGGGGGGGAAAGAGACCCAGTACTTC. The full variable domain, with the rest looked up from reference TRBV5-6 and TRBJ2-5, is DAGVTQSPTHLIKTRGQQVTLRCSPKSGHDTVSWYQQALGQGPQFIFQYYEEEERQRGNFPDRFSGHQFPNYSSELNVNALLLGDSALYLCASSLRRGGKETQYFGPGTRLLVL.

The V and J genes are TRBV27 and TRBJ2-1; 7 nucleotides match TRBD2. The length of the CDR3 is 14 residues. V gave up 6 bases and J gave up 0 bases; unmatched junction bases: 2. Germline CDR1 reads MNHEY; CDR2 reads SMNVEV (reference sequence). DNA for the CDR3: TGTGCCAGCAGGGGACTAAGCTCCTACAATGAGCAGTTCTTC. Its protein product is CASRGLSSYNEQFF.

V gene TRBV5-8 combines with J gene TRBJ1-3; 7 nucleotides align to TRBD1. CDR3 length equals 15 residues. After removal of 5 bases from V and 5 bases from J, the junction contained 10 bases not matched to a gene. Germline loops: CDR1 SGHTS, CDR2 YDEGEE. CDR3 in amino acids: CASRGPGDSRNTIYF. In nucleotides, the CDR3 is TGTGCCAGCAGAGGGCCCGGGGACAGTCGAAACACCATATATTTT.

This clone was detected once. The J gene is TRBJ1-1, the V gene TRBV2; no clear D gene. The ends were cut back, 3 bases at V and 1 base at J, with 6 bases in the middle. The germline CDR1 and CDR2 sequences are SNHLY and FYNNEI. The CDR3 contains 13 residues. CDR3 DNA: TGTGCCAGCAGTGACAGAAAGAACACTGAAGCTTTCTTT. Protein sequence: CASSDRKNTEAFF.

The rearrangement links TRBV30 to TRBJ1-1, with 8 bases aligning to TRBD1. With 2 bases clipped from V and 1 base from J, the junction kept 0 bases outside the gene matches. CDR1 is GTSNPN, CDR2 SVGIG, per germline (reference sequence). The CDR3 spans 13 residues. CDR3: CAWSTGGNTEAFF. Here the CDR3 DNA reads TGTGCCTGGAGTACAGGGGGGAACACTGAAGCTTTCTTT.

The rearrangement joins TRBV5-4 to TRBJ2-2, with D tentatively TRBD1 (5 bases). The germline V gene encodes CDR1 SGHNT and CDR2 YYREEE (reference sequence). The CDR3 sequence is 15 residues long. V lost 0 bases and J lost 5, with 11 bases in between. The CDR3 nucleotides are TGTGCCAGCAGCTTGGATTCGACAGTAACCGGGGAGCTGTTTTTT. Translated, it gives CASSLDSTVTGELFF.